These 29 T cell receptor beta chains were all obtained from the same sample, sequenced in a study of cytomegalovirus exposure and HLA in healthy donors. PCR primers comprised 60 Vbeta and 13 Jbeta primers. TCRdb keeps only in-frame clones here, not all; method: immunoSEQ multiplex PCR. The sample consists of 55,000 to 85,000 clones, over 60% of them appearing once. Sequenced material: PBMCs. All receptors come from a woman aged 50 to 65 in good health and CMV-seronegative.

The J gene is TRBJ2-7, the V gene TRBV13; D might be TRBD1 (7 bases). Germline V gene lookup returns CDR1 PRHDT and CDR2 FYEKMQ (reference sequence). The CDR3 length is 14 residues. V lost 5 bases, J lost 3 bases, and 14 bases lay in between. The CDR3 DNA reads as TGTGCCAGCAGCCGGCGGGACAGCCTCTACGAGCAGTACTTC. It codes for CASSRRDSLYEQYF. Using reference TRBV13 and TRBJ2-7 for the parts outside the CDR3, the full variable domain is AAGVIQSPRHLIKEKRETATLKCYPIPRHDTVYWYQQGPGQDPQFLISFYEKMQSDKGSIPDRFSAQQFSDYHSELNMSSLELGDSALYFCASSRRDSLYEQYFGPGTRLTVT.

A note on this clone: Other nucleotide sequences from this sample produce the same CDR3. The chain couples TRBV6-5 to TRBJ2-7; tentatively, D is TRBD1 (7 bases). This CDR3 has 15 residues. Germline CDR1 is MNHEY and CDR2 is SVGAGI. Trimming stripped 0 bases from V and 1 base from J, with 10 bases between. CDR3 in amino acids: CASSYSSGGSYEQYF. DNA for the CDR3: TGTGCCAGCAGTTACTCGTCAGGGGGGTCCTACGAGCAGTACTTC.

The J gene is TRBJ2-2, the V gene TRBV5-1; 12 bases are a match to TRBD2. This CDR3 has 17 residues. With 4 bases clipped from V and 7 bases from J, the junction kept 11 bases outside the gene matches. Germline V gene data show CDR1 as SGHRS and CDR2 as YFSETQ. The chain's CDR3 is CASSPRTSGVHGGELFF. DNA of the CDR3: TGCGCCAGCAGCCCTAGGACTAGCGGGGTTCATGGCGGGGAGCTGTTTTTT.

This chain connects TRBV30 to TRBJ1-1; a possible D gene is TRBD1 (5 bases). This CDR3 spans 15 amino acids. Looked up from germline, CDR1 is GTSNPN and CDR2 is SVGIG (reference sequence). Trimming left V 2 bases short and J 12 bases short, with 25 bases between. DNA of the CDR3: TGTGCCTGGAGTCGAGGGTTGGGGGAGGCAATCGGAACTTTCTTT. Translated: CAWSRGLGEAIGTFF.

This chain connects TRBV18 to TRBJ2-7, with TRBD2 matching over 13 bases. The ends lost 6 bases at V and 5 bases at J; junction bases unmatched: 7. The length of the CDR3 is 15 residues. Germline values: CDR1 KGHSH, CDR2 LQKENI. The CDR3 bases are TGTGCCAGCTCCCGCGGACTAGCGGGAGTGGACGAGCAGTACTTC. Protein: CASSRGLAGVDEQYF.

This clone turned up a few times. The gene calls are TRBV7-3 and TRBJ2-1; D possibly corresponds to TRBD2 (6 bases). This CDR3 comprises 15 residues. From germline, CDR1 is SGHTA and CDR2 FQGTGA. The V end was cut by 8 bases, the J end by 10 bases, with 24 bases between. The CDR3 loop reads CASSPLAQRSGEQFF. The CDR3 bases are TGTGCCAGCTCCCCCCTAGCGCAACGGTCCGGGGAGCAGTTCTTC. Full variable domain (remainder filled in from reference TRBV7-3 and TRBJ2-1): GAGVSQTPSNKVTEKGKYVELRCDPISGHTALYWYRQSLGQGPEFLIYFQGTGAADDSGLPNDRFFAVRPEGSVSTLKIQRTERGDSAVYLCASSPLAQRSGEQFFGPGTRLTVL.

The CDR3 spells CASRQGNQPQHF. In nucleotides, the CDR3 is TGTGCCAGCAGGCAGGGGAATCAGCCCCAGCATTTT. V gene TRBV6-6 combines with J gene TRBJ1-5; a weak D match, TRBD1 (6 bases). The CDR3 has 12 amino acids. Germline V CDR1 and CDR2: MNHNY, SVGAGI (reference sequence). Trimming cost V 6 bases and J 4 bases, with 7 bases left between them.

This clone has only a few counts. This chain connects TRBV9 to TRBJ2-3, with D tentatively TRBD2 (7 bases). Germline assignment: CDR1 SGDLS and CDR2 YYNGEE. Trimming took 4 bases from V and 3 from J, leaving 18 bases between them. The CDR3 runs to 16 residues. CDR3 amino acids: CASSPNPGGETDTQYF. CDR3 nucleotide sequence: TGTGCCAGCAGCCCCAATCCGGGGGGCGAAACAGATACGCAGTATTTT.

This chain connects TRBV21-1 to TRBJ1-5; TRBD1, the D gene given by the table, was not confirmed from the DNA. TRBV21-1 is marked as a pseudogene. This CDR3 comprises 17 residues. The CDR3 DNA is TGTGCCAGCAGCCCACCAGACAGGGAGTATGGCAATCAGCCCCAGCATTTT. It encodes CASSPPDREYGNQPQHF.

The chain joins TRBV5-1 to TRBJ2-3; 9 nucleotides align to TRBD1. CDR3 length: 14 amino acids. Germline CDR1 SGHRS, CDR2 YFSETQ. Unmatched junction bases numbered 4, after V lost 4 bases and J lost 4 bases. The CDR3 reads CASSLGQGSDTQYF. CDR3 DNA sequence: TGCGCCAGCAGCCTGGGACAGGGATCAGATACGCAGTATTTT.

This chain uses TRBV7-9 with TRBJ2-7; D unresolved. V was pared by 3 bases and J by 3 bases, with 12 bases between. The CDR3 contains 14 residues. Germline-derived CDR1 and CDR2 are SEHNR and FQNEAQ (reference sequence). CDR3 sequence: CASSFIFEDYEQYF. In DNA form, the CDR3 reads TGTGCCAGCAGCTTTATATTTGAGGACTACGAGCAGTACTTC.

This clone was counted between two and nine times. The chain couples TRBV6-6 to TRBJ1-2; D perhaps matches TRBD1 (5 bases). The CDR3 has 14 amino acids. The V end was cut by 2 bases, the J end by 6 bases, with 13 bases between. CDR1 is MNHNY, CDR2 SVGAGI, per germline (reference sequence). CDR3 residues: CASSYQGGKHGYTF. Here the CDR3 DNA reads TGTGCCAGCAGTTACCAGGGTGGTAAACATGGCTACACCTTC.

This clone was seen a few times. The rearrangement uses TRBV7-3 and TRBJ2-6, with 10 bases that match TRBD1. This CDR3 has 16 residues. V trimming: 3 bases; J trimming: 2 bases; junction bases outside the gene matches: 1. The V gene's germline CDR1 is SGHTA and CDR2 FQGTGA. The CDR3 reads CASSLDRGTGANVLTF. DNA of the CDR3: TGTGCCAGCAGCTTGGACAGGGGGACTGGGGCCAACGTCCTGACTTTC.

V is TRBV9 and J is TRBJ1-1; TRBD1 is a possible D gene (5 bases). V lost 3 bases, J lost 2 bases, and 11 bases lay in between. The CDR3 totals 14 residues. The V gene's germline CDR1 is SGDLS and CDR2 YYNGEE. CDR3 DNA sequence: TGTGCCAGCAGCGGGGGCCCAATTAACACTGAAGCTTTCTTT. Translated: CASSGGPINTEAFF.

This sequence joins TRBV5-6 and TRBJ2-7, with a tentative D call TRBD2 (5 bases). The CDR3 is 13 amino acids. Trimming shortened V by 0 bases and J by 4 bases, and 8 bases separated the two germline ends. In germline, CDR1 is SGHDT, CDR2 YYEEEE. This chain's CDR3 is CASSLGGRYEQYF. The DNA for the CDR3 is TGTGCCAGCAGCTTGGGAGGGCGGTACGAGCAGTACTTC.

The chain uses TRBV5-1 and TRBJ2-7, with D perhaps matching TRBD2 (5 bases). Per the germline V gene, CDR1 is SGHRS and CDR2 is YFSETQ. V was cut by 1 base and J by 2 bases, with 13 bases left in between. CDR3 length: 15 residues. The CDR3 is CASSLSSGSAYEQYF. The DNA of the CDR3 is TGCGCCAGCAGCTTGTCGTCGGGAAGCGCCTACGAGCAGTACTTC.

V gene TRBV29-1 combines with J gene TRBJ1-4; 7 nucleotides agree with TRBD1. V lost 4 bases, J lost 8 bases, and 16 bases stayed unmatched. Germline CDR1 is SQVTM and CDR2 is ANQGSEA. The CDR3 sequence is 16 residues long. DNA for the CDR3: TGCAGCGTTGGGAAGAGGGAAGAGGGGGCGCACGAAAAACTGTTTTTT. Its translation is CSVGKREEGAHEKLFF.

J is TRBJ2-7 and V is TRBV27; tentative D call: TRBD1 (6 bases). Trimming took off 7 bases at V and 1 base at J, with 17 bases between the two ends. In germline, CDR1 is MNHEY, CDR2 SMNVEV (reference sequence). CDR3 size: 15 residues. The CDR3 nucleotides read TGTGCCAGCACCCTCAAGGGACACCCATCCTACGAGCAGTACTTC. Translation: CASTLKGHPSYEQYF.

The V and J genes are TRBV9 and TRBJ2-7, with 9 bases aligning to TRBD2. V dropped 4 bases and J dropped 5; count of bases not matched to a gene: 10. From germline, CDR1 is SGDLS and CDR2 YYNGEE. CDR3 size: 15 residues. Written as DNA, the CDR3 is TGTGCCAGCAGCCCCCACGCGGGAGGGGCCCACGAGCAGTACTTC. Encoded protein: CASSPHAGGAHEQYF.

A few counts support this clone. The V and J genes are TRBV7-5 and TRBJ2-2; the listed D gene, TRBD2, was not tested against the DNA. TRBV7-5 represents a pseudogene. This CDR3 contains 17 residues. CDR3 sequence: CARSLETSGYMTGELFF. CDR3 DNA: TGTGCCAGAAGCTTAGAGACTAGCGGGTATATGACCGGGGAGCTGTTTTTT.

The chain joins TRBV5-5 to TRBJ1-2; TRBD1 matches 8 bases. The CDR3 runs 15 residues. Germline lookup yields CDR1 SGHKS and CDR2 YYEKEE (reference sequence). With 0 bases clipped from V and 3 bases from J, the junction kept 4 bases outside the gene matches. Here the CDR3 DNA reads TGTGCCAGCAGCTTGGTAATCAGGGGGCACTATGGCTACACCTTC. The encoded protein is CASSLVIRGHYGYTF. Complete variable domain (other parts from reference TRBV5-5 and TRBJ1-2): DAGVTQSPTHLIKTRGQQVTLRCSPISGHKSVSWYQQVLGQGPQFIFQYYEKEERGRGNFPDRFSARQFPNYSSELNVNALLLGDSALYLCASSLVIRGHYGYTFGSGTRLTVV.

V gene TRBV5-1 combines with J gene TRBJ2-1; D is unresolved. Germline V gene data show CDR1 as SGHRS and CDR2 as YFSETQ. The CDR3 contains 13 residues. Deletions cut 4 bases from V and 8 bases from J, with 13 bases between. Here the CDR3 reads CASSPQALDEQFF. For the CDR3, the DNA is TGCGCCAGCAGCCCCCAGGCTTTGGATGAGCAGTTCTTC.

The V and J genes are TRBV7-6 and TRBJ1-4, with D possibly TRBD1 on 6 matching bases. Germline V gene lookup returns CDR1 SGHVS and CDR2 FNYEAQ. Trimming removed 5 bases from V and 5 bases from J, with 15 bases in between. The CDR3 is made up of 15 amino acids. The DNA of the CDR3 is TGTGCCAGCAGCGTTCGCAGGGGTTTGAATGAAAAACTGTTTTTT. It is translated as CASSVRRGLNEKLFF.

This clone was seen just once. The chain is built from TRBV4-3 and TRBJ2-7; perhaps TRBD2 as D (5 bases). Trimming cost V 3 bases and J 1 base, with 13 bases left between them. Germline V gene data show CDR1 as LGHNA and CDR2 as YSLEER. The CDR3 totals 15 residues. CDR3 in DNA: TGCGCCAGCAGCCACCAATCGGGAAAGTCCTACGAGCAGTACTTC. This sequence encodes CASSHQSGKSYEQYF.

The V call is TRBV10-1, the J call TRBJ2-3; 8 bases align to TRBD2. There are 12 residues in the CDR3. CDR1 is WNHNN, CDR2 SYGVQD, per germline (reference sequence). The trim removed 8 bases at V and 8 bases at J, leaving 6 bases unmatched. The CDR3 loop is CASRLAGGTQYF. CDR3 in DNA: TGCGCCAGCCGGCTAGCGGGCGGTACGCAGTATTTT.

This clone was detected only a few times. V and J are TRBV28 and TRBJ2-6; D remains unclear. Trimming removed 7 bases at V and 0 bases at J, with 10 bases between. The germline gives CDR1 MDHEN, CDR2 SYDVKM. The CDR3 has 15 residues. Written as DNA, the CDR3 is TGTGCCAGCACCCGGTTTCCCTCTGGGGCCAACGTCCTGACTTTC. The encoded protein is CASTRFPSGANVLTF.

The chain is built from TRBV7-9 and TRBJ2-7; D is possibly TRBD2 (5 bases). The V and J ends lost 5 bases and 7 bases respectively, with 18 bases between them. There are 14 residues in the CDR3. CDR1 is SEHNR and CDR2 is FQNEAQ in the germline V gene (reference sequence). CDR3 protein: CASSPGSTVKEQYF. As DNA, the CDR3 is TGTGCCAGCAGCCCGGGGAGCACCGTGAAGGAGCAGTACTTC.

V usage is TRBV5-1 and J usage is TRBJ1-1; D not certain. The CDR3 extends over 15 amino acids. V was pared by 3 bases and J by 3 bases, with 15 bases between. The germline CDR1 and CDR2 sequences are SGHRS and YFSETQ. DNA for the CDR3: TGCGCCAGCAGCTGGACGGGGTTCCCGGACACTGAAGCTTTCTTT. Amino acids: CASSWTGFPDTEAFF.

The chain couples TRBV18 to TRBJ1-1, with D hard to call. Between the trimmed V and J ends, which lost 0 bases and 1 base, there was a span of 9 bases. CDR1 and CDR2 (germline): KGHSH, LQKENI. The CDR3 sequence is 15 residues long. The CDR3 loop reads CASSPPGGQNTEAFF. CDR3 DNA sequence: TGTGCCAGCTCACCACCGGGCGGGCAGAACACTGAAGCTTTCTTT. Based on the CDR3 plus reference TRBV18 and TRBJ1-1, the full variable domain is NAGVMQNPRHLVRRRGQEARLRCSPMKGHSHVYWYRQLPEEGLKFMVYLQKENIIDESGMPKERFSAEFPKEGPSILRIQQVVRGDSAAYFCASSPPGGQNTEAFFGQGTRLTVV.